These 6 T cell receptor beta chains came from one sample sequenced in a study of OX40 agonist ivuxolimab in advanced cancers. Sequenced by immunoSEQ multiplex PCR; TCRdb stores in-frame clones only, minus some. The table records tens of thousands of clones, roughly 90% of them present only once. The sequences come from CD4+ or CD8+ T cells sorted from blood, collected in a trial of the OX40 agonist ivuxolimab. These receptor sequences come from an adult with an advanced solid tumor such as melanoma, head and neck, liver or kidney cancer.

The V call is TRBV19, the J call TRBJ1-2; 8 bases are shared with TRBD1. The ends lost 5 bases at V and 2 bases at J; junction bases unmatched: 4. This CDR3 has 14 amino acids. Germline V gives CDR1 LNHDA, CDR2 SQIVND (reference sequence). CDR3 residues: CASSLQGGNYGYTF. For the CDR3, the DNA is TGTGCCAGTAGTTTACAGGGGGGAAACTATGGCTACACCTTC.

The V and J genes are TRBV5-6 and TRBJ2-2; D ambiguous. CDR3 length: 16 amino acids. V was pared by 1 base and J by 6 bases, with 16 bases between. From germline, CDR1 is SGHDT and CDR2 YYEEEE. CDR3 DNA sequence: TGTGCCAGCAGCTTGACACCAACAAGGGTTTCCGGGGAGCTGTTTTTT. The encoded protein is CASSLTPTRVSGELFF.

V gene TRBV19 combines with J gene TRBJ2-6; 7 bases are shared with TRBD1. The CDR3 sequence is 17 residues long. CDR1 is LNHDA, CDR2 SQIVND, per germline (reference sequence). The junction had 7 bases not matched to a gene; V was cut back by 3 bases and J by 2 bases. The CDR3: CASSISSGGTGANVLTF. DNA for the CDR3: TGTGCCAGTAGTATCAGTTCAGGGGGAACTGGGGCCAACGTCCTGACTTTC.

V and J are TRBV6-5 and TRBJ2-3; D not resolved. CDR1 and CDR2 (germline): MNHEY, SVGAGI. This CDR3 has 14 residues. The V end lost 2 bases, the J end lost 2 bases, and 8 bases lay between the germline ends. CDR3 residues: CASSYLADTDTQYF. The CDR3 DNA sequence: TGTGCCAGCAGTTACCTGGCAGACACAGATACGCAGTATTTT.

This rearrangement joins TRBV6-1 to TRBJ1-6, with TRBD1 matching 8 bases. This CDR3 spans 14 amino acids. J gave up 7 bases and V 8 bases, and 7 bases lay outside the gene matches. CDR1 MNHNS and CDR2 SASEGT come from the germline V gene. CDR3 sequence: CASPGQGSNSPLHF. The CDR3 coding sequence is TGTGCCAGCCCCGGACAGGGTAGCAATTCACCCCTCCACTTT.

This chain joins TRBV27 and TRBJ2-2, with a tentative D call TRBD2 (6 bases). V lost 7 bases and J 0 bases, leaving 12 bases between the germline ends. Looked up from germline, CDR1 is MNHEY and CDR2 is SMNVEV (reference sequence). The CDR3 spans 15 residues. In DNA, the CDR3 is TGTGCCAGCATCCTGGCGGGGCCGAACACCGGGGAGCTGTTTTTT. Translating it yields CASILAGPNTGELFF.